This paragraph covers one T cell receptor beta chain sequence. Its antigen is not yet known. The record has no base qualities; no much larger clone is one base away. The entry originates in a study of T cells in Graves' hyperthyroidism and ophthalmopathy (dated 2019 in TCRdb). About the investigation overall: Peripheral blood samples were taken at the time of initial diagnosis, prior to any treatment. A discovery cohort of around 100 patients, roughly 45 with Graves' ophthalmopathy and 57 with stable Graves' hyperthyroidism, was used to find distinguishing TCR V-J signatures. Prospective prediction of ophthalmopathy was tested in an independent validation cohort of fewer than 20 hyperthyroidism patients and 15 to 17 patients who later progressed to ophthalmopathy. For training and testing, the 100 or so patients in the discovery cohort were randomly divided in a 7:3 ratio. The study also compared thyroid tissue and blood T-cell repertoires from several Graves' hyperthyroidism patients. After sampling, hyperthyroidism patients received methimazole starting at 30 mg daily, and ophthalmopathy patients received high-dose intravenous methylprednisolone. TCR Vbeta CDR3 sequencing of some 140 peripheral blood samples (roughly 43 ophthalmopathy, 75 hyperthyroidism and around 17 progressor patients) is reported in the paper. Overall study results and their limits: No statistical method was used to fix the sample size in advance, and group allocation was not hidden from the investigators. A model built on a 13 V-J signature distinguished ophthalmopathy from stable hyperthyroidism, reaching roughly 88% sensitivity and about 81% specificity in cross-validation and 80%/75% in testing. Most expanded thyroid clonotypes (frequency above 0.001) were also detected in blood, suggesting blood repertoires may reflect thyroid immune responses. In validation, the model predicted progression to ophthalmopathy a median of about 6 months before onset, with around 70% sensitivity and 72.22% specificity.

In the ophthalmopathy patients, disease was moderately to severely active, with a Clinical Activity Score of 3 or more, a NOSPECS grade of 4 or more, and a duration of less than 3 months. Patients with uncontrolled infections, other autoimmune diseases, pregnancy or lactation were excluded. Clinical symptoms, serum thyroxine and TRAb, thyroid ultrasound, and orbital computed tomography formed the basis for the diagnoses. PBMCs were separated from 8 to 10 ml of fresh peripheral blood using Ficoll-Paque density gradient centrifugation. Total RNA was extracted with Trizol reagent, and quality was checked on an Agilent 2100 Bioanalyzer. TCR beta CDR3 regions were amplified from RNA transcripts. For the first round of RT-PCR on the TCR CDR3, the HTBI primer set was used together with the Qiagen OneStep RT-PCR kit. Libraries were constructed in a second round of multiplex PCR, after which size selection and purification were carried out. Libraries were sequenced paired-end with 100 bp reads on an Illumina HiSeq2000. In the authors' own workflow: SOAPnuke was used to process the raw data, removing reads that contained adapters or uncalled bases, had a mean Phred below 15, or lacked an exact match to the constant primer or identifier. High-quality paired reads were merged with COPE v1.2.5, and unique nucleotide sequences were defined as clonotypes. MiTCR v1.1 was used to align clonotypes to the IMGT TRBV, TRBD and TRBJ reference segments. The analysis included only V-J combinations with a frequency above 0.0001, which together covered around 99% of the repertoires. The TCS score was defined as the ratio of F50 (clonal expansion) to E x V (chaos), calculated using BLOSUM62-based TCRdist between CDR3 peptides within each V-J. Welch's t-statistics and random forest reduced around 510 V-J features to roughly 13, which were used in a naive Bayes classifier (R e1071). TCRdb redid the processing of the public reads, applying fastp at Q25 and MiXCR, and retained in-frame beta chains. CDR3 protein duplicates are merged, each entry listing the most common genes and DNA. TCRdb's processing, not the authors', yielded these V and J calls. The sample table shows a few hundred thousand distinct CDR3 sequences, and roughly 13% are seen once. 30% to 40% of the sample comes from the top ten.

The CDR3 spans 13 residues, from the cysteine through the phenylalanine. Of all the DNA, just the CDR3 is kept, 39 bases in frame from base 1. Cut back by 2 bases and 9 bases, the V and J ends lie 11 bases apart. From a lookup of the germline V gene (reference sequence), CDR1 and CDR2 are MNHEY and SMNVEV. The TCR comes from a middle-aged woman with Graves' ophthalmopathy. The sequenced sample was blood. The chain links TRBV27 with TRBJ2-1; the best D guess is TRBD1, with 5 bases matching. The CDR3 protein is CASSLVGAGEQFF. The DNA is TGTGCCAGCAGTTTAGTAGGGGCCGGTGAGCAGTTCTTC.